This TCR beta chain appears in the sequencing data of a study of PD-1 blockade in classical Hodgkin lymphoma. There are 15 residues in the CDR3. Trimming took 6 bases from V and 4 from J; bases not matched to a gene: 6. Germline V gene sequence: CDR1 SEHNR, CDR2 FQNEAQ (reference sequence). This sample's time point: cycle 4 day 1 (C4D1), after more than five weeks of nivolumab. With no exception, relapse followed autologous stem cell transplantation in all patients, and brentuximab vedotin exposure varied. Some clones are missing from TCRdb's copy, which holds only in-frame ones; the method was immunoSEQ multiplex PCR. The data contain 27,000 or so clones, 55% to 85% of them seen just once; the ten biggest clones take up around 3.3%.

The sequencing used peripheral blood mononuclear cells (PBMCs), collected before the fourth cycle of nivolumab. This TCR was recovered from a human donor with classical Hodgkin lymphoma. This chain joins TRBV7-9 and TRBJ2-1; 10 nucleotides match TRBD2. The CDR3 sequence: CASSLLAGIYNEQFF. The CDR3 DNA reads TGTGCCAGCAGTTTACTAGCGGGGATATACAATGAGCAGTTCTTC.